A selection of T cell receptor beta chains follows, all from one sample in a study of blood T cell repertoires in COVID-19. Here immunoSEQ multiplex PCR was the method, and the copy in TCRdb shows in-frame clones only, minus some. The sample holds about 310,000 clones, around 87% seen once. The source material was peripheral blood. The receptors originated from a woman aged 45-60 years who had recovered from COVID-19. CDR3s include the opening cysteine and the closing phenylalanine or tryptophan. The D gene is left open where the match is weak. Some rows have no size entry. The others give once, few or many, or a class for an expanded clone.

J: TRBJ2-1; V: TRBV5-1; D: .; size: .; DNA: TGCGCCAGCAGCTTGTCCCCAGGCTCCTACAATGAGCAGTTCTTC; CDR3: CASSLSPGSYNEQFF
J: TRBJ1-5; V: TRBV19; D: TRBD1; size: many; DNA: TGTGCCAGTAGTGCGACAGGGGGACCTAATCAGCCCCAGCATTTT; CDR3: CASSATGGPNQPQHF
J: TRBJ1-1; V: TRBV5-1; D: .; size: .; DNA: TGCGCCAGCAGCTTGGCTCCGGTGGTAGCACCGAGAACTGAAGCTTTCTTT; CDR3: CASSLAPVVAPRTEAFF
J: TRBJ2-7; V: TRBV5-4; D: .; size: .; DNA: TGTGCCAGCAGCCGGGGTGGACTTCCCTACGAGCAGTACTTC; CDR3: CASSRGGLPYEQYF
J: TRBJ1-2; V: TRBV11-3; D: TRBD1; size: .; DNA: TGTGCCAGCAGCTTCAAACCGACAGGGGGTAATGGCTACACCTTC; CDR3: CASSFKPTGGNGYTF
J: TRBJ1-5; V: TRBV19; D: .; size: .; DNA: TGTGCCAGTAGTATAGGGTGGCAGGTCAATCAGCCCCAGCATTTT; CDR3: CASSIGWQVNQPQHF
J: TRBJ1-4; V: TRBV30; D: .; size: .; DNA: TGTGCCTGGGACCAGACAGGCATCCGCGAAAAACTGTTTTTT; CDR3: CAWDQTGIREKLFF
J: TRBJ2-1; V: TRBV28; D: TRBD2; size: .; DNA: TGTGCCAGCAGTTTACTCCGCGGGAGAGGGGAGCGGGCATACAATGAGCAGTTCTTC; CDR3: CASSLLRGRGERAYNEQFF
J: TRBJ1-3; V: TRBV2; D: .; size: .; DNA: TGTGCCAGCGATAAATCGAGCTCTGGAAACACCATATATTTT; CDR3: CASDKSSSGNTIYF
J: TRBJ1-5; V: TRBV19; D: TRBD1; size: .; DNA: TGTGCCAGTAGTAGCGACAGGGCTAGTCAGCCCCAGCATTTT; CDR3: CASSSDRASQPQHF
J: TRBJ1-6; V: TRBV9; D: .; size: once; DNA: TGTGCCAGCAGCGTAGGATCATCGGTATTGGATTCACCCCTCCACTTT; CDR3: CASSVGSSVLDSPLHF
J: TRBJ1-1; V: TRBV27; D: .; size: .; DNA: TGTGCCAGCAGTTTCGGGCGGGGAGGGATGGACACTGAAGCTTTCTTT; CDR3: CASSFGRGGMDTEAFF
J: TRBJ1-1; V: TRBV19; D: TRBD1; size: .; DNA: TGTGCCAGTTGGGACAGGGGGAATGAAGCTTTCTTT; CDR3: CASWDRGNEAFF
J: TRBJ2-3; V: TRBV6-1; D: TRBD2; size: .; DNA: TGTGCCAGCAGTGAACCGGGAGGAAGGAGCACAGATACGCAGTATTTT; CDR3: CASSEPGGRSTDTQYF
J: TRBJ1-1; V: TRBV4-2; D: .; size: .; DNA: TGTGCCAGCAGCCCGAGTCTTACAGGTGAAGCTTTCTTT; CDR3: CASSPSLTGEAFF
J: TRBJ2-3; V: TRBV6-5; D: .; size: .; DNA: TGTGCCACCTTCCCGGCGGGCTCTAGCACAGATACGCAGTATTTT; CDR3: CATFPAGSSTDTQYF
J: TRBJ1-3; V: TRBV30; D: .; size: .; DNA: TGTGCCTGGAGGCAGGGGTGGGAAAACACCATATATTTT; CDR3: CAWRQGWENTIYF
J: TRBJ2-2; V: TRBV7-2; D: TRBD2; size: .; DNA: TGTGCCAGCAGCTTAGCCCTAGCGGGAGCCGGGGAGCTGTTTTTT; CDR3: CASSLALAGAGELFF
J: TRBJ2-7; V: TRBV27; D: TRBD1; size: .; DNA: TGTGCCAGCAGTTTCTCCGGACAGGGGGCTTACGAGCAGTACTTC; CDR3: CASSFSGQGAYEQYF
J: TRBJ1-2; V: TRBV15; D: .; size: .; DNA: TGTGCCACCAGCAGAGACCGGGTTAACTATGGCTACACCTTC; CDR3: CATSRDRVNYGYTF
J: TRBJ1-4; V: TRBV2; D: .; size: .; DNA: TGTGCCAGCAGTACACAGGGCGGTTATGAAAAACTGTTTTTT; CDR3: CASSTQGGYEKLFF
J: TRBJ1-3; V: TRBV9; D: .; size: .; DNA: TGTGCCAGCAGCCTCGAGGGAAACACCATATATTTT; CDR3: CASSLEGNTIYF
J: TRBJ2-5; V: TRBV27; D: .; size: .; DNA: TGTGCCAGCAGTATCGGGGAAGAGACCCAGTACTTC; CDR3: CASSIGEETQYF
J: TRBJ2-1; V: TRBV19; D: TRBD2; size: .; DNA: TGTGCCAGTAGAACTAGCGGGGAAGGGGGCAATGAGCAGTTCTTC; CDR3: CASRTSGEGGNEQFF
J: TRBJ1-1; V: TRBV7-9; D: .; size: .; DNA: TGTGCCAGCAGCTGGGCAGGGGAAAGAGCTTTCTTT; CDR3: CASSWAGERAFF
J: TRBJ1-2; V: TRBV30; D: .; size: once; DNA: TGTGCCTGGGCCACGGGTCCACCCGGGGGCACCTTC; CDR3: CAWATGPPGGTF
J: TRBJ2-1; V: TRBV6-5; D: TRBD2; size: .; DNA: TGTGCCAGCGCCAAGAGCGGGAATTCGATCGGTGAGCAGTTCTTC; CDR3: CASAKSGNSIGEQFF
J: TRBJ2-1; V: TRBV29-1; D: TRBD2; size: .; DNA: TGCAGCGTTGTCCCGGGACTAGCGGTCTACAATGAGCAGTTCTTC; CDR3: CSVVPGLAVYNEQFF
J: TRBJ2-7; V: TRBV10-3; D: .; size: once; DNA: TGTGCCATCAGGGAGGGGGCCTCCTCCTACGAGCAGTACTTC; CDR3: CAIREGASSYEQYF
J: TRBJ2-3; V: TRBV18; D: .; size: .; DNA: TGTGCCAGCTCACCCGGTTCAACGACAGATACGCAGTATTTT; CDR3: CASSPGSTTDTQYF
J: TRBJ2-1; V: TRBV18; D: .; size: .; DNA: TGTGCCAGCTCACCAAGCCATGCGGGTGAGCAGTTCTTC; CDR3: CASSPSHAGEQFF
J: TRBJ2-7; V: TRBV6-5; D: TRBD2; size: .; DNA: TGTGCCAGCGACCCATGGAGCGGGGACTCCTACGAGCAGTACTTC; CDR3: CASDPWSGDSYEQYF
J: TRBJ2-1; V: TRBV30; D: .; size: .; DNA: TGTGCCTGGAGCGGTATCCATGAGCAGTTCTTC; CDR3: CAWSGIHEQFF
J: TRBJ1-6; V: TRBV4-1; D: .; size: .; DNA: TGCGCCAGCAGCCGGGGGGTCAGCTCCTATAATTCACCCCTCCACTTT; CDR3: CASSRGVSSYNSPLHF
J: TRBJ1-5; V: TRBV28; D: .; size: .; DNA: TGTGCCAGCAGTTCAGGAATTCAGCCCCAGCATTTT; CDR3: CASSSGIQPQHF
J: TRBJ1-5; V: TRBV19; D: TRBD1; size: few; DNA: TGTGCCAGTAGTATGACAGGGATGAATCAGCCCCAGCATTTT; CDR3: CASSMTGMNQPQHF
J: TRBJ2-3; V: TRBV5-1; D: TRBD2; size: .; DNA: TGCGCCAGCAGCCCGTATGGGATAGCGGGAGGGCCCGATACGCAGTATTTT; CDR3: CASSPYGIAGGPDTQYF
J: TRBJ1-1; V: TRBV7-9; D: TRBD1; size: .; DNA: TGTGCCAGCAGTACAGGGGGGATTGAAGCTTTCTTT; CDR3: CASSTGGIEAFF
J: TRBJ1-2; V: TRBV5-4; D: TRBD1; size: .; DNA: TGTGCCAGCAGCTTCCGGGACAGGGGAGTTCATGGCTACACCTTC; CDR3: CASSFRDRGVHGYTF
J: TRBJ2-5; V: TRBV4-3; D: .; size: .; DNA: TGCGCCAGCAGCCGCGGACAGACAGGCTCACAAGAGACCCAGTACTTC; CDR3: CASSRGQTGSQETQYF
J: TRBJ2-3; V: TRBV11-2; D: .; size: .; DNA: TGTGCCAGCAGCTTAGCCTGGACTGTCACAGATACGCAGTATTTT; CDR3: CASSLAWTVTDTQYF